The entry that follows covers one TCR beta chain sequence. Its antigen is unidentified. A multiplex PCR was run with 60 Vbeta primers and 13 Jbeta primers. This table comes from immunoSEQ multiplex PCR, and its TCRdb copy is limited to in-frame clones, with some not included. In all, the sample yields around 40,000 clones. This specimen belongs to a study of cytomegalovirus exposure and HLA in healthy donors. On the study more broadly: As an earlier analysis found, 150 million to 200 million T cells yielded about 120 million unique TCR beta sequences. Broader study findings: The authors considered a cluster of highly shared sequence variants likely to be a sequencing artifact. In an earlier analysis, most TCR beta V segments were productive about 87% or about 30% of the time.

The V gene's germline CDR1 is SGHTA and CDR2 FQGNSA. This CDR3 has 16 residues. V lost 5 bases, J lost 3 bases, and 9 bases stayed unmatched. Every donor was a healthy person donating bone marrow. The chain is built from TRBV7-2 and TRBJ2-7, with 11 bases lining up with TRBD2. This receptor was identified in a man under 40 in good health and CMV-seronegative. The sequenced sample was PBMCs. The CDR3 is CASSLNSLAGGYEQYF. The CDR3 DNA follows: TGTGCCAGCAGCCTAAACAGCCTAGCGGGGGGCTACGAGCAGTACTTC.